The next 20 T cell receptor beta chains were all read from a single sample in a study of T-cell reconstitution after alpha-beta-depleted transplantation in children (dated by TCRdb to about 2016). Library method: PCR. TCRdb shows the sequencer as Illumina HiSeq 2500. TCR library preparation used molecular barcoding, with unique molecular identifiers applied to normalize quantification of the TCRbeta repertoire. TCRdb reran the public reads through fastp at Q25 and MiXCR, keeping productive beta chains. Each CDR3 protein gets just one entry, which takes the most common genes and DNA from the rows behind it. The sample table lists some 50,000 distinct CDR3 sequences, around 8.8% of them with a count of one. The ten largest account for 27% of the sample. The sample's time point label, decoded: day 60 (about 2 months) after transplantation. The sample's treatment or condition label, decoded: allogeneic hematopoietic cell transplantation with graft depleted of TCRalphabeta T cells and CD19 B cells.

The sample in question was PBMCs, mostly from graft donor cells, obtained 60 days after TCRalphabeta/CD19-depleted stem cell transplant. The receptors here all came from a male patient between 2 and 10 years old who had a stem cell transplant for chronic granulomatous disease, so the T cells may come from the graft donor.

The V gene is TRBV15, the J gene TRBJ2-2, with 14 nucleotides matching TRBD2. The CDR3 runs to 22 residues. The germline CDR1 and CDR2 sequences are LNHNV and YYDKDF (reference sequence). V was clipped by 5 bases and J by 2 bases; unmatched bases: 19. The CDR3 protein is CATSAQYLPGLAGASNTGELFF. As DNA, the CDR3 is TGTGCCACCAGCGCGCAGTACCTTCCGGGACTAGCGGGAGCGTCCAACACCGGGGAGCTGTTTTTT.

The sample holds a few counts of this clonotype. The rearrangement joins TRBV6-4 to TRBJ2-3; 11 bases agree with TRBD2. J lost 4 bases, V lost 2 bases, and 2 bases had no gene match. Germline CDR1 MRHNA, CDR2 SNTAGT. This CDR3 is built from 15 residues. The CDR3 bases are TGTGCCAGCAGTGACAGTAGCGGGAGGGCAGATACGCAGTATTTT. As protein: CASSDSSGRADTQYF.

This clonotype was detected many times. A junction end diverges from the germline sequence, so it may reflect a read error. The chain uses TRBV28 and TRBJ1-5, with TRBD1 as a possible D gene (5 bases). The CDR3 covers 14 residues. Germline V lookup: CDR1 MDHEN, CDR2 SYDVKM. CDR3 in DNA: TGTGCCAGCAGTCTATGGGGGGGTGGGCAGCCCCAGCATTTT. Its translation: CASSLWGGGQPQHF.

The V gene is TRBV5-1, the J gene TRBJ2-5; 11 bases map to TRBD2. Germline CDR1 reads SGHRS; CDR2 reads YFSETQ. The J segment lost 5 bases and the V segment lost 4 bases, leaving 10 bases of the junction unmatched. The CDR3 has 16 amino acids. CDR3 protein: CASSVGTSGGGETQYF. In DNA form, the CDR3 reads TGCGCCAGCAGCGTCGGGACTAGCGGAGGGGGGGAGACCCAGTACTTC. The full variable domain, with the rest looked up from reference TRBV5-1 and TRBJ2-5, is KAGVTQTPRYLIKTRGQQVTLSCSPISGHRSVSWYQQTPGQGLQFLFEYFSETQRNKGNFPGRFSGRQFSNSRSEMNVSTLELGDSALYLCASSVGTSGGGETQYFGPGTRLLVL.

This clonotype showed up just a few times. V and J are TRBV20-1 and TRBJ1-3; TRBD1 aligns across 11 bases. The V and J ends lost 5 bases and 4 bases, in that order; junction bases with no gene match: 7. CDR3 length equals 15 residues. Germline loops: CDR1 DFQATT, CDR2 SNEGSKA (reference sequence). DNA for the CDR3: TGCAGTGCTGACATGGGACAGGGGGTAGGAAACACCATATATTTT. Translating gives CSADMGQGVGNTIYF.

This clonotype was counted at least ten times. The chain is built from TRBV5-4 and TRBJ1-1, with D uncertain. Germline V gene data show CDR1 as SGHNT and CDR2 as YYREEE (reference sequence). The CDR3 consists of 15 residues. Deletions cut 0 bases from V and 1 base from J, with 10 bases between. The CDR3 DNA reads TGTGCCAGCAGCTTGGAACCTGGTACGAACACTGAAGCTTTCTTT. Its protein product is CASSLEPGTNTEAFF.

This clonotype was seen at least ten times. This sequence joins TRBV6-2 or TRBV6-3 and TRBJ1-1; D is ambiguous. This CDR3 contains 14 residues. CDR1 MNHEY and CDR2 SVGEGT come from the germline V gene. V was clipped by 4 bases and J by 2 bases, with 11 bases between them. This chain's CDR3 is CASSSPLGNTEAFF. The CDR3 nucleotides are TGTGCCAGCAGTTCCCCCTTAGGAAACACTGAAGCTTTCTTT.

The chain recombines TRBV20-1 with TRBJ2-5; 8 positions match TRBD1. The CDR3 length is 14 residues. Trimming removed 5 bases from V and 1 base from J; junction bases left unmatched: 6. Germline CDR1 DFQATT, CDR2 SNEGSKA (reference sequence). As DNA, the CDR3 is TGCAGTGCTCCGGGACAGGCCCCCCAAGAGACCCAGTACTTC. The encoded protein is CSAPGQAPQETQYF.

This clonotype was seen a handful of times. The chain is built from TRBV10-1 and TRBJ2-2; D is possibly TRBD2 (6 bases). CDR3 length equals 17 residues. Germline assignment: CDR1 WNHNN and CDR2 SYGVQD (reference sequence). V lost 2 bases, J lost 4 bases, and 17 bases lay in between. In DNA form, the CDR3 reads TGCGCCAGCAGTGAGGAGGACTATGGGGCTATCACCGGGGAGCTGTTTTTT. Encoded protein: CASSEEDYGAITGELFF.

V is TRBV30 and J is TRBJ2-2; no definite D call. V was cut by 3 bases and J by 4 bases, with 18 bases left in between. Germline assignment: CDR1 GTSNPN and CDR2 SVGIG (reference sequence). The CDR3 is made up of 16 amino acids. CDR3 nucleotide sequence: TGTGCCTGGAGGAAGGGCCTTGGGGTTGGCACCGGGGAGCTGTTTTTT. It is translated as CAWRKGLGVGTGELFF. The variable domain in full, completed from reference TRBV30 and TRBJ2-2, reads SQTIHQWPATLVQPVGSPLSLECTVEGTSNPNLYWYRQAAGRGLQLLFYSVGIGQISSEVPQNLSASRPQDRQFILSSKKLLLSDSGFYLCAWRKGLGVGTGELFFGEGSRLTVL.

In this sample, this clonotype turned up many times. V gene TRBV7-9 combines with J gene TRBJ1-1; 11 bases align to TRBD1. J lost 7 bases, V lost 5 bases, and 9 bases had no gene match. The CDR3 contains 15 residues. Per the germline V gene, CDR1 is SEHNR and CDR2 is FQNEAQ (reference sequence). Here the CDR3 reads CASSPWGQGVYEAFF. CDR3 DNA sequence: TGTGCCAGCAGCCCCTGGGGACAGGGGGTTTATGAAGCTTTCTTT.

The chain has TRBV6-5 and TRBJ2-2; 8 nucleotides line up with TRBD2. The CDR3 runs 17 residues. J was trimmed by 5 bases and V by 0 bases; bases with no gene match: 8. Germline V CDR1 and CDR2: MNHEY, SVGAGI. The CDR3 protein is CASSYSWLAGFTGELFF. The CDR3 nucleotides are TGTGCCAGCAGTTACTCTTGGCTAGCGGGTTTTACCGGGGAGCTGTTTTTT.

This clonotype was seen repeatedly, ten times or more. The V gene is TRBV12-3 or TRBV12-4, the J gene TRBJ2-5, with a weak D call TRBD2 (6 bases). The CDR3 is 14 amino acids. Trimming removed 6 bases from V and 5 bases from J, with 16 bases in between. In DNA, the CDR3 is TGTGCCAGCAGCCTCGGGGGAAGGGGCGAGACCCAGTACTTC. Protein product: CASSLGGRGETQYF.

This clonotype was seen only a few times. The gene calls are TRBV3-1 and TRBJ2-7; D ambiguous. CDR3 length: 12 amino acids. V lost 3 bases, J lost 0 bases, and 3 bases lay in between. Germline values: CDR1 LGHDT, CDR2 YNNKEL (reference sequence). The CDR3 nucleotides read TGTGCCAGCAGCCAGAGCTCCTACGAGCAGTACTTC. Its protein product is CASSQSSYEQYF.

This clonotype was detected many times. This sequence joins TRBV20-1 and TRBJ2-1; 7 bases fit TRBD1. J lost 0 bases, V lost 6 bases, and 8 bases had no gene match. The CDR3 spans 15 residues. Germline V lookup: CDR1 DFQATT, CDR2 SNEGSKA (reference sequence). DNA for the CDR3: TGCAGTGCGCAGGGCGACAGGGCCTCCTACAATGAGCAGTTCTTC. This codes for CSAQGDRASYNEQFF.

This clonotype was observed many times. The chain carries TRBV5-1 and TRBJ1-1, with TRBD1 as a possible D gene (6 bases). Germline V gene lookup returns CDR1 SGHRS and CDR2 YFSETQ. Trimming left V 4 bases short and J 3 bases short, with 19 bases between. This CDR3 spans 16 amino acids. The CDR3 sequence: CASSAYRASKDTEAFF. The CDR3 region has the DNA TGCGCCAGCAGCGCCTACAGGGCCAGTAAGGACACTGAAGCTTTCTTT.

This chain connects TRBV11-2 to TRBJ2-7; TRBD1 is a possible D gene (5 bases). This CDR3 comprises 17 residues. The germline CDR1 and CDR2 sequences are SGHAT and FQNNGV. Trimming cost V 2 bases and J 4 bases, with 21 bases left between them. CDR3 in DNA: TGTGCCAGCAGCTTACACCGTCGGTCTACCTCAGGGTACGAGCAGTACTTC. Translating gives CASSLHRRSTSGYEQYF.

This clonotype is deemed medium-sized. V usage is TRBV20-1 and J usage is TRBJ2-1, with 9 bases that match TRBD1. Looked up from germline, CDR1 is DFQATT and CDR2 is SNEGSKA (reference sequence). J gave up 3 bases and V 2 bases, and 11 bases lay outside the gene matches. This CDR3 is 17 amino acids long. The DNA for the CDR3 is TGCAGTGCTAGACCCTACGGCACAGGGGGCCGCTACAATGAGCAGTTCTTC. Translation gives CSARPYGTGGRYNEQFF.

This clonotype was counted ten times or more. The chain carries TRBV7-2 and TRBJ2-7, with D perhaps being TRBD1 or TRBD2 (5 bases each). Germline V gene lookup returns CDR1 SGHTA and CDR2 FQGNSA. The CDR3 spans 13 residues. Trimming left V 2 bases short and J 5 bases short, with 10 bases between. The CDR3 DNA reads TGTGCCAGCAGCTTAAGGTTGGGGGACGAGCAGTACTTC. This sequence encodes CASSLRLGDEQYF.

This clonotype was picked up many times. The V and J genes are TRBV5-1 and TRBJ2-2, with a weak D call TRBD1 (6 bases). Germline V gene data show CDR1 as SGHRS and CDR2 as YFSETQ. This CDR3 spans 14 amino acids. The V end lost 4 bases, the J end lost 1 base, and 8 bases lay between the germline ends. The CDR3 protein is CASSVTGNTGELFF. The CDR3 nucleotides read TGCGCCAGCAGCGTGACAGGGAACACCGGGGAGCTGTTTTTT. Full variable domain (rest looked up from reference TRBV5-1 and TRBJ2-2): KAGVTQTPRYLIKTRGQQVTLSCSPISGHRSVSWYQQTPGQGLQFLFEYFSETQRNKGNFPGRFSGRQFSNSRSEMNVSTLELGDSALYLCASSVTGNTGELFFGEGSRLTVL.